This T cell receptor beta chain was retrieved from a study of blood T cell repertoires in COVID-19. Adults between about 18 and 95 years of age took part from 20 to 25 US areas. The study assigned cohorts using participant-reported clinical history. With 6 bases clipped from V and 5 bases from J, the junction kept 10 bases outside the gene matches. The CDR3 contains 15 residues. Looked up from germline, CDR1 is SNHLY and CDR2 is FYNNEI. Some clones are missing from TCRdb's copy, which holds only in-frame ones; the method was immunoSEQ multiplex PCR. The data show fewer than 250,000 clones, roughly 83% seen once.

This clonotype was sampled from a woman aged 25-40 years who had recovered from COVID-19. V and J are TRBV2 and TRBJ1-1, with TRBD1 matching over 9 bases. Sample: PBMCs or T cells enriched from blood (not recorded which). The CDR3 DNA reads TGTGCCAGCAGCAGGGGACAGGGAAGAAAGACTGAAGCTTTCTTT. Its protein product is CASSRGQGRKTEAFF.